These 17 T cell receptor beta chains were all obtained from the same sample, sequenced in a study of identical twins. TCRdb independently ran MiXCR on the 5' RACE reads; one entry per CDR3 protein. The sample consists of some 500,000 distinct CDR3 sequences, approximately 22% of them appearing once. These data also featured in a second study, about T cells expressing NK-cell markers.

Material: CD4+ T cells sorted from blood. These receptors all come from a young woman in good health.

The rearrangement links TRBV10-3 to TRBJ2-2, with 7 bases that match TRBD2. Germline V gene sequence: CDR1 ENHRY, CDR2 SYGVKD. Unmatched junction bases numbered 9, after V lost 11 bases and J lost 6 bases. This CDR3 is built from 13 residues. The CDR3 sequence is CASNGAGAGELFF. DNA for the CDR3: TGTGCCTCCAATGGGGCGGGAGCCGGGGAGCTGTTTTTT.

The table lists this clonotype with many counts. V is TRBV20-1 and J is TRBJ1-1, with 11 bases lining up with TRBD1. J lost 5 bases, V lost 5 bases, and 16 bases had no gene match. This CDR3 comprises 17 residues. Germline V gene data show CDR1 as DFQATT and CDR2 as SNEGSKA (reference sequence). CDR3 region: CSAPETGTGGGRTEAFF. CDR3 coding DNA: TGCAGTGCTCCCGAAACCGGGACAGGGGGAGGAAGGACTGAAGCTTTCTTT.

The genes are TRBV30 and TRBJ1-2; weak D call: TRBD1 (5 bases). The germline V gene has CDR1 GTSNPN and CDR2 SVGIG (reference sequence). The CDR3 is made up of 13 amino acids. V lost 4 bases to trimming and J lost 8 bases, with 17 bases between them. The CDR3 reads CAWTLSPGRGYTF. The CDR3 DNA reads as TGTGCCTGGACGCTCAGCCCGGGACGGGGCTACACCTTC.

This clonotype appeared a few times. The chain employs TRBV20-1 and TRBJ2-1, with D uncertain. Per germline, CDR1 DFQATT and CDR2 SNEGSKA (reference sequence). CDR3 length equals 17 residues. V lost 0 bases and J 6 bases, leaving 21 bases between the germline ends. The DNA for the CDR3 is TGCAGTGCTAGAGATCCGGCTCTTAGATTTTTGGGCAATGAGCAGTTCTTC. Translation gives CSARDPALRFLGNEQFF.

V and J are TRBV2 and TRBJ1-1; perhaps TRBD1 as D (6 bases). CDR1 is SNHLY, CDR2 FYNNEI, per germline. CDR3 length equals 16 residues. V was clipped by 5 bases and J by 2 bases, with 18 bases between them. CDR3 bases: TGTGCCAGCAGTCCGACCCGCAGGGGTAAAAACACTGAAGCTTTCTTT. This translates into CASSPTRRGKNTEAFF.

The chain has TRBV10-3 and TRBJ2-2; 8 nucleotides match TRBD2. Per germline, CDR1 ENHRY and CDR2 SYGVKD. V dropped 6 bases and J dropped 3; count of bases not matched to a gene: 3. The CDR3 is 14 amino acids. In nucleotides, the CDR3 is TGTGCCATCAGGGGACTAGGGGACACCGGGGAGCTGTTTTTT. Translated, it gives CAIRGLGDTGELFF.

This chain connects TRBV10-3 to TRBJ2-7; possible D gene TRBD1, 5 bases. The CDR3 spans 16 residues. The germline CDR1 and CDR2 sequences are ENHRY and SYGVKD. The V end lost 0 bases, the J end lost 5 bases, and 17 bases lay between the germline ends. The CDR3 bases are TGTGCCATCAGTGAGTCGTTCCAGGGTCAAGCGAACGAGCAGTACTTC. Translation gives CAISESFQGQANEQYF.

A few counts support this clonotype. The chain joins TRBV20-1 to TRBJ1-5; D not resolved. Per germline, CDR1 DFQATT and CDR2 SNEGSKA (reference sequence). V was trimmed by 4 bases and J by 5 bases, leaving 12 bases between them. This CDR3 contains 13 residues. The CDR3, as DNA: TGCAGTGCTACCTTAGACGGGGATCAGCCCCAGCATTTT. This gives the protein CSATLDGDQPQHF.

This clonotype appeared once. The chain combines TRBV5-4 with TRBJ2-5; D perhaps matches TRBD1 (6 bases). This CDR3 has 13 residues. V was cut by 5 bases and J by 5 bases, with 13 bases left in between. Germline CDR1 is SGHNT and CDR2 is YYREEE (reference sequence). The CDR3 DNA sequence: TGTGCCAGCAGTTACAGGGTCTTGGAGACCCAGTACTTC. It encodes CASSYRVLETQYF.

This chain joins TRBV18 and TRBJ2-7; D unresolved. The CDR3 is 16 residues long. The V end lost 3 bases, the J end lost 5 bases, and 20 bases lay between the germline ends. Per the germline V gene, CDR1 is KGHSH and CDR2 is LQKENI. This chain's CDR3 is CASSPFSGAVEDEQYF. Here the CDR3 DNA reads TGTGCCAGCTCACCTTTTTCGGGTGCCGTCGAGGACGAGCAGTACTTC. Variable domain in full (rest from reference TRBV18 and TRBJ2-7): NAGVMQNPRHLVRRRGQEARLRCSPMKGHSHVYWYRQLPEEGLKFMVYLQKENIIDESGMPKERFSAEFPKEGPSILRIQQVVRGDSAAYFCASSPFSGAVEDEQYFGPGTRLTVT.

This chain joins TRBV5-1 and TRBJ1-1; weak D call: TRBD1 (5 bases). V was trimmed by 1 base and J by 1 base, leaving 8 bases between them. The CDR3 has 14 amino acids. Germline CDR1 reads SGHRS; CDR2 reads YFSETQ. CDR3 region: CASSLLGENTEAFF. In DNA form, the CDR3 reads TGCGCCAGCAGCTTGTTGGGGGAGAACACTGAAGCTTTCTTT. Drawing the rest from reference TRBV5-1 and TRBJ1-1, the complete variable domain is KAGVTQTPRYLIKTRGQQVTLSCSPISGHRSVSWYQQTPGQGLQFLFEYFSETQRNKGNFPGRFSGRQFSNSRSEMNVSTLELGDSALYLCASSLLGENTEAFFGQGTRLTVV.

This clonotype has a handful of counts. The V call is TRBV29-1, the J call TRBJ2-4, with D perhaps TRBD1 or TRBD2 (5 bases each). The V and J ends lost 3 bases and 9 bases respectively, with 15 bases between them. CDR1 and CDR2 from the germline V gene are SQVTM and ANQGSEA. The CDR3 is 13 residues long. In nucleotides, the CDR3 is TGCAGCGTTGATTCCGGGGCCCGGGGCATTCAGTACTTC. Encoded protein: CSVDSGARGIQYF. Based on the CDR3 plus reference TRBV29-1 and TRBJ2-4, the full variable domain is SAVISQKPSRDICQRGTSLTIQCQVDSQVTMMFWYRQQPGQSLTLIATANQGSEATYESGFVIDKFPISRPNLTFSTLTVSNMSPEDSSIYLCSVDSGARGIQYFGAGTRLSVL.

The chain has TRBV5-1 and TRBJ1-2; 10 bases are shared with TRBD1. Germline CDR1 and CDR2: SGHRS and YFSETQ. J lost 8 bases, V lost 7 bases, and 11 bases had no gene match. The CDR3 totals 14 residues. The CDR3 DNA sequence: TGCGCCAGCTCCGCCGGGACAGGGGAGGAGGGCTACACCTTC. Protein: CASSAGTGEEGYTF.

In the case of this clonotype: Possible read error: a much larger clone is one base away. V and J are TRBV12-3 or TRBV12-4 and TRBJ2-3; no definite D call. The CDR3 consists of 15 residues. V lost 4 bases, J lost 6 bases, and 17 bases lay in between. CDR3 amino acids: CASSYYRAQEDTQYF. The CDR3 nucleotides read TGTGCCAGCAGTTACTATAGGGCCCAAGAGGATACGCAGTATTTT.

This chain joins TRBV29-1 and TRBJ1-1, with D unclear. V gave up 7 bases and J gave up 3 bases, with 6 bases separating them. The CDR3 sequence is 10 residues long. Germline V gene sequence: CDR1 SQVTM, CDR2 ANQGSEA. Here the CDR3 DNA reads TGCAGCGGTGTTTACACTGAAGCTTTCTTT. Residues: CSGVYTEAFF.

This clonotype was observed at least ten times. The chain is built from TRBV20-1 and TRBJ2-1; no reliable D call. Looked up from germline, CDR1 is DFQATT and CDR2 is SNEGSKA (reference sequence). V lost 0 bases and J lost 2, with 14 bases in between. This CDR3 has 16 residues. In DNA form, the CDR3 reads TGCAGTGCTAGAGATCCTGGGGTCAGGACCTACAATGAGCAGTTCTTC. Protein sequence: CSARDPGVRTYNEQFF.

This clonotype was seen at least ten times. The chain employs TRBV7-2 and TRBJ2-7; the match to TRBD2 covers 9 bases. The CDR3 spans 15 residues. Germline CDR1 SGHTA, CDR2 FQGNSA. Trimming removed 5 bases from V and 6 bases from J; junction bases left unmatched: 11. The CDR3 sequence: CASSHRLAAGGEQYF. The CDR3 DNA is TGTGCCAGCAGCCATAGACTAGCGGCTGGGGGCGAGCAGTACTTC.